A single T cell receptor (beta chain) is shown here with its context. This clonotype was seen many times. Its binding antigen is unknown. No much larger clone exists at a distance of one base, and base qualities are not known. This entry is derived from a study of identical twins (dated by TCRdb to about 2016). Regarding the complete study: To test whether fetal clonotypes persist, this study deep-sequenced TCR alpha and beta repertoires from monozygotic twins, from unrelated adults of various ages, and from cord blood. Replicate twin experiments were performed at different times using different library preparation protocols to rule out contamination.

Library construction relied on 5' RACE. TCRdb lists the instrument as Illumina HiSeq 2000. A universal primer binding site was added through template switching, and the final cDNA carried a unique molecular identifier so that TCR cDNA molecules could be counted accurately. First-strand cDNA for TCR alpha and beta chains was synthesized from specific primers in the conserved constant-segment region. To control for contamination, every cDNA library was double barcoded, receiving both a SMART-Mk sample barcode and Illumina barcodes. Two successive PCR steps introduced TruSeq adapter sequences along with Illumina sample barcodes. The TCR alpha and beta cDNA libraries were sequenced on the Illumina HiSeq platform using custom primers. Turning to the authors' computational methods: Unique molecular identifiers were extracted from raw reads with MiGEC, and CDR3 positions were determined with MiXCR. For each individual, recombination models were inferred using an EM algorithm with the repgenHMM and IGoR tools. Shared clonotypes were analyzed with the tcR package in R, and sharing was normalized by the product of cloneset sizes. Out-of-frame nonproductive sequences were analyzed to study raw recombination free of thymic and clonal selection effects. TCRdb trimmed the raw reads at Q25, called clones with MiXCR and kept productive beta chains. Each record represents a unique CDR3 protein, reported with the most common genes and DNA among its rows. The V and J calls and clone size are TCRdb's, not the authors'. Recorded for this sample are 400,000 to 600,000 distinct CDR3 sequences; around 24% of them occurred a single time. The ten largest clones capture approximately 0.52% of the sample.

Every donor was a healthy Caucasian. Three pairs of female monozygotic twins, all aged roughly 18 to 29 years, were included in the twin cohort. CD4+ and CD8+ T cell populations were isolated with positive isolation kits from Invitrogen. Here is what the overall study found, with its caveats: Invariant T cells such as MAIT and iNKT could partly confound zero-insertion analyses, though diverse VJ usage argued against this for most clonotypes. Fewer insertions were carried by abundant cord blood beta clonotypes, a similar but weaker trend appeared in young adult naive repertoires, and no such trend appeared in memory repertoires. Because the same donors could not be followed over many years, the conclusions depended on cross-sectional statistical analysis. In monozygotic twins, recombination models systematically underestimated out-of-frame TCR alpha sharing, but the models matched the sharing seen between unrelated individuals. Excess twin sharing in beta out-of-frame sequences was weaker because fewer shared sequences lowered the signal-to-noise ratio. Compared with coincidental sharing between unrelated individuals, out-of-frame TCR alpha sequences shared between twins showed an excess of sequences with low generation probability.

A distance of 8 bases separates the germline ends of V and J, which lose 6 bases and 6 bases respectively. The CDR3 goes from the cysteine to the phenylalanine over 11 residues. Only the CDR3 portion is preserved as DNA: 33 bases, with reading frame beginning at the first base. The sample was also reused in another study, on yellow fever vaccine responses in identical twins. As that second paper reports: According to the authors, the vaccine-induced T cell response in identical twins seemed to be partly convergent and partly specific to each individual. Focusing on identical twins, the study followed the T cell clones that responded to the vaccine, and did so with precision.

The sample consisted of CD4+ T cells sorted from blood. The TCR originated in a woman aged 18-29 years in good health. The sequence links TRBV12-3 or TRBV12-4 to TRBJ1-1; the D gene lacks a confident call. The CDR3 region has the sequence CASRSQAEAFF. At the DNA level, the sequence is TGTGCCAGCAGAAGCCAAGCTGAAGCTTTCTTT.